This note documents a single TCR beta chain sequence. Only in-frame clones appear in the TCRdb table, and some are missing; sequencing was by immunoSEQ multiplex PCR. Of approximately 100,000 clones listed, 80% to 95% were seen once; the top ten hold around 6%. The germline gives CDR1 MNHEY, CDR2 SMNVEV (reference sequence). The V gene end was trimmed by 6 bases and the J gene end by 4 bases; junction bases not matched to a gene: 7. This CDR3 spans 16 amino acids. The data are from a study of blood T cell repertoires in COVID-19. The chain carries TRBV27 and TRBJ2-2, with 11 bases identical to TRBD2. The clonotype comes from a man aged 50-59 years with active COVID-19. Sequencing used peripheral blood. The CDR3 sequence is CASSHKLAGVTGELFF. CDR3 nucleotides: TGTGCCAGCAGCCATAAACTAGCGGGAGTCACCGGGGAGCTGTTTTTT.